Below are 13 T cell receptor beta chains sequenced from a single sample in a study of T cell responses to AZD1222 COVID-19 vaccine. The table came from immunoSEQ multiplex PCR; TCRdb's copy has only in-frame clones and leaves some out. The sample has under 100,000 clones; around nine tenths are singletons. The sample consisted of peripheral blood, taken on day 0 of AZD1222 vaccination. These receptors came from an adult in good health.

The chain employs TRBV27 and TRBJ1-1; D perhaps matches TRBD1 (5 bases). The V and J ends lost 5 bases and 5 bases respectively, with 15 bases between them. CDR3 size: 14 residues. Germline-derived CDR1 and CDR2 are MNHEY and SMNVEV (reference sequence). CDR3 sequence (DNA): TGTGCCAGCAGTCTAAATACGGGGACTACTGAAGCTTTCTTT. This encodes CASSLNTGTTEAFF.

The CDR3 reads CSARDVAGYTF. As DNA, the CDR3 is TGCAGTGCTAGAGATGTCGCGGGCTACACCTTC. This sequence joins TRBV20-1 and TRBJ1-2; D is undetermined. This CDR3 is built from 11 residues. CDR1 and CDR2 from the germline V gene are DFQATT and SNEGSKA (reference sequence). V was trimmed by 0 bases and J by 8 bases, leaving 7 bases between them.

This clone was observed a single time. The chain combines TRBV28 with TRBJ1-5, with D tentatively TRBD1 (5 bases). The V and J ends lost 5 bases and 6 bases respectively, with 17 bases between them. The CDR3 totals 15 residues. Germline CDR1 is MDHEN and CDR2 is SYDVKM. CDR3 in amino acids: CASSPPPGAVQPQHF. In DNA form, the CDR3 reads TGTGCCAGCAGTCCACCTCCCGGGGCTGTTCAGCCCCAGCATTTT.

This clone was detected only once. V and J are TRBV5-6 and TRBJ1-5; D is perhaps TRBD1 (5 bases). Germline CDR1 SGHDT, CDR2 YYEEEE. V lost 1 base and J 6 bases, leaving 5 bases between the germline ends. The CDR3 runs to 12 residues. The CDR3 DNA is TGTGCCAGCAGCTTGCAGGGTCAGCCCCAGCATTTT. It encodes CASSLQGQPQHF.

The CDR3 DNA is TGTGCCAGCAGCCCAGAAAGAGGATTAGGCTACACCTTC. Amino acid sequence: CASSPERGLGYTF. The chain employs TRBV7-2 and TRBJ1-2; no reliable D call. This CDR3 is built from 13 residues. Germline lookup yields CDR1 SGHTA and CDR2 FQGNSA. V lost 5 bases and J lost 8, with 15 bases in between.

This chain connects TRBV6-5 to TRBJ2-5; 10 bases are a match to TRBD2. This CDR3 region has 15 residues. Germline V lookup: CDR1 MNHEY, CDR2 SVGAGI. Trimming at V came to 6 bases and at J to 0 bases, leaving 4 bases not matched to a gene. CDR3 coding DNA: TGTGCCAGCAGCGTTAGCGGGGGGCACCAAGAGACCCAGTACTTC. As protein: CASSVSGGHQETQYF.

The genes are TRBV7-2 and TRBJ1-2; D not resolved. The V and J ends lost 3 bases and 8 bases respectively, with 16 bases between them. CDR3 length equals 14 residues. Germline CDR1 and CDR2: SGHTA and FQGNSA. The CDR3 bases are TGTGCCAGCAGCTTTTCGTTTGGGGTAGGGGGCTACACCTTC. It translates to CASSFSFGVGGYTF.

This chain uses TRBV19 with TRBJ1-6; no clear D gene. Germline V gives CDR1 LNHDA, CDR2 SQIVND (reference sequence). V was shortened by 5 bases and J by 0 bases, with 14 bases between the two germline ends. CDR3 length: 17 amino acids. For the CDR3, the DNA is TGTGCCAGTAGTCCCCCCAAGCCGAGCTCCTATAATTCACCCCTCCACTTT. Encoded protein: CASSPPKPSSYNSPLHF.

The V gene is TRBV30, the J gene TRBJ2-2, with 11 bases fitting TRBD1. CDR3 length: 15 amino acids. Germline V lookup: CDR1 GTSNPN, CDR2 SVGIG (reference sequence). V dropped 8 bases and J dropped 3; count of bases not matched to a gene: 8. The CDR3 reads CAKEPGQGDTGELFF. As DNA, the CDR3 is TGTGCCAAGGAACCGGGACAGGGGGACACCGGGGAGCTGTTTTTT.

The V and J genes are TRBV29-1 and TRBJ1-1, with D possibly matching TRBD1 (5 bases). The germline V gene encodes CDR1 SQVTM and CDR2 ANQGSEA. The CDR3 consists of 12 residues. The ends were cut back, 4 bases at V and 1 base at J, with 7 bases in the middle. The CDR3 nucleotides read TGCAGCGTTGGAGGGACGAACACTGAAGCTTTCTTT. This encodes CSVGGTNTEAFF.

The chain links TRBV5-6 to TRBJ1-2; D is possibly TRBD1 (6 bases). Germline CDR1 SGHDT, CDR2 YYEEEE. This CDR3 is 13 amino acids long. Trimming took 4 bases from V and 2 from J, leaving 9 bases between them. The CDR3 region is CASSVQGNYGYTF. The CDR3, as DNA: TGTGCCAGCAGCGTACAGGGAAACTATGGCTACACCTTC.

This chain connects TRBV28 to TRBJ1-2; tentatively, D is TRBD1 (5 bases). V was shortened by 7 bases and J by 8 bases, with 17 bases between the two germline ends. This CDR3 has 13 amino acids. The germline CDR1 and CDR2 sequences are MDHEN and SYDVKM. CDR3 protein: CASTLTDSGGYTF. CDR3 nucleotides: TGTGCCAGCACCCTGACAGATTCGGGAGGCTACACCTTC.

The V gene is TRBV28, the J gene TRBJ2-7, with TRBD2 matching over 9 bases. The V gene's germline CDR1 is MDHEN and CDR2 SYDVKM. V shed 6 bases and J 6 bases; nucleotides not matched to a gene: 3. CDR3 length: 12 amino acids. CDR3 region: CASRPTSGEQYF. In DNA, the CDR3 is TGTGCCAGCAGACCGACTAGCGGCGAGCAGTACTTC.